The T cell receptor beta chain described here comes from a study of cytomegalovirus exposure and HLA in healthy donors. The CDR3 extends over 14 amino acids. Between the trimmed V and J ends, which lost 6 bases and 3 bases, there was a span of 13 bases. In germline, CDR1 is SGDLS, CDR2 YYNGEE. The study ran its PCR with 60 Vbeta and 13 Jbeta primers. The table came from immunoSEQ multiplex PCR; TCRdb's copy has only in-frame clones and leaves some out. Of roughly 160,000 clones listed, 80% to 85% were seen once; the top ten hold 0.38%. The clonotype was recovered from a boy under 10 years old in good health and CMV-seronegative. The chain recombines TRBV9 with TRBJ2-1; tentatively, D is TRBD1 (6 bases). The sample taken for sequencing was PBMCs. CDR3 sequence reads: CASTRTEIYNEQFF. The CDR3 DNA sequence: TGTGCCAGCACCCGGACAGAGATCTACAATGAGCAGTTCTTC.